This T cell receptor beta chain was observed in a study of blood T cell repertoires in COVID-19. Overall study: In each case, the material was cDNA or gDNA derived from T cells, B-cell-depleted T cells, or PBMCs.

The count of this clone is one. TCRdb's copy holds only in-frame clones and misses some; the assay was immunoSEQ multiplex PCR. The sample lists about 170,000 clones; approximately 86% were seen once. V lost 3 bases and J lost 0; bases outside the gene matches: 2. This CDR3 has 15 residues. Germline CDR1 SGDLS, CDR2 YYNGEE. The chain carries TRBV9 and TRBJ1-5, with 8 nucleotides matching TRBD1. The receptor was derived from a woman aged 80 or over with COVID-19, enrolled during active disease. Sequenced: peripheral blood. The CDR3 region is CASSGTGLSNQPQHF. Here the CDR3 DNA reads TGTGCCAGCAGCGGGACAGGGCTTAGCAATCAGCCCCAGCATTTT.